Detailed here is one T cell receptor beta chain. The antigen is not known. TCRdb reprocessed the reads with MiXCR, giving one entry per CDR3 protein. Seen here are about 130,000 distinct CDR3 sequences, 32% observed once, and the top ten hold 58%. Trimming left V 5 bases short and J 5 bases short, with 13 bases between. Per the germline V gene, CDR1 is SGHNT and CDR2 is YYREEE (reference sequence). The CDR3 loop spans 13 amino acids. The entry originates in a study of T cell repertoires in cytomegalovirus infection. Study-level background: The authors used CMV epitopes that were HLA-C-restricted (recently identified) and HLA-B-restricted (well studied). Signatures in public TCR beta sequences pointed to both CMV infection and matching HLA type. Study-level points and caveats: Dominant in the ex vivo response were TCR beta clonotypes restricted by HLA-C and specific for CMV. Individuals carrying CMV plus the relevant HLA were identified by cumulative frequency of public TCR beta families.

The V gene is TRBV5-4, the J gene TRBJ1-1, with D unclear. The receptor's source is a human donor in good health (CMV status not recorded). Some clones in this sample may be carry-over from other donors' samples. The specimen comprised CD8+ T cells from cultured PBMCs, sampled from culture after CMV antigen stimulation. As DNA, the CDR3 is TGTGCCAGCAGACGAGAAATACAGACTGAAGCTTTCTTT. As protein: CASRREIQTEAFF.